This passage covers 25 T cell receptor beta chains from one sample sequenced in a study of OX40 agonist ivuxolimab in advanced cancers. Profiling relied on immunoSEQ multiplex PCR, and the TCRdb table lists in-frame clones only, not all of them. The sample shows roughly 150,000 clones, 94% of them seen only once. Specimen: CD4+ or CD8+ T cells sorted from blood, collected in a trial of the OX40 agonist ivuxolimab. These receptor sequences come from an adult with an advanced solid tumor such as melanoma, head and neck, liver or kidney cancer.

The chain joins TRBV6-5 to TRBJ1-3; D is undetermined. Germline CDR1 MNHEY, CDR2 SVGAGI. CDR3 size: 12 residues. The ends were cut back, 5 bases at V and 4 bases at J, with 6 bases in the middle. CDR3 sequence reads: CASSMPGNTIYF. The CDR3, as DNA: TGTGCCAGCAGTATGCCGGGAAACACCATATATTTT.

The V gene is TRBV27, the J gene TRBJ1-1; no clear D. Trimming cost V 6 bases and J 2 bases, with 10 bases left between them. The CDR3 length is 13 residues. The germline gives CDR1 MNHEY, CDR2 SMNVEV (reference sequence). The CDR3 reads CASSPLGNTEAFF. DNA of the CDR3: TGTGCCAGCAGCCCACTAGGAAACACTGAAGCTTTCTTT.

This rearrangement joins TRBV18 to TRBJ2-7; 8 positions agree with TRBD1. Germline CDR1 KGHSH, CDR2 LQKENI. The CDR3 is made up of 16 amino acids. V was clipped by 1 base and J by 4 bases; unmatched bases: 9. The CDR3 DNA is TGTGCCAGCTCACCACTCAGTGGGACAGGTCAATACGAGCAGTACTTC. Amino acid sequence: CASSPLSGTGQYEQYF.

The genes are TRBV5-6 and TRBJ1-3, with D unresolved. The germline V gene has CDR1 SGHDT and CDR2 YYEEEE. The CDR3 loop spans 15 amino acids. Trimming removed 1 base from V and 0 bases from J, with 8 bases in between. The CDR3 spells CASSLRGLSGNTIYF. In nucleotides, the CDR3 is TGTGCCAGCAGCTTGCGCGGCCTCTCTGGAAACACCATATATTTT.

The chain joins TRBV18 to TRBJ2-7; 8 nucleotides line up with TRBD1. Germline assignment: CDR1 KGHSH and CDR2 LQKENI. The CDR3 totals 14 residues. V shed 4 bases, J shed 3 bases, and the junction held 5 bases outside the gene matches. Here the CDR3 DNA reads TGTGCCAGCTCACTTACCGGGACAGGCTACGAGCAGTACTTC. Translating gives CASSLTGTGYEQYF.

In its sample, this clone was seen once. The CDR3, as DNA: TGCAGCGTTGAAGGACAGGGGGTGGCTGGGGCCAACGTCCTGACTTTC. Translated, it gives CSVEGQGVAGANVLTF. The chain carries TRBV29-1 and TRBJ2-6, with 9 bases matching TRBD1. The germline V gene encodes CDR1 SQVTM and CDR2 ANQGSEA. The CDR3 runs 16 residues. V dropped 1 base and J dropped 2; count of bases not matched to a gene: 3.

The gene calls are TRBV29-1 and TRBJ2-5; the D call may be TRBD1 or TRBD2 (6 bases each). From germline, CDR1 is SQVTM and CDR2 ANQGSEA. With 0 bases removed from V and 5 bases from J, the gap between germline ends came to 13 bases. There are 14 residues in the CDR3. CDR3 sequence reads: CSVEETGARETQYF. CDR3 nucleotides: TGCAGCGTTGAAGAAACGGGGGCCCGCGAGACCCAGTACTTC.

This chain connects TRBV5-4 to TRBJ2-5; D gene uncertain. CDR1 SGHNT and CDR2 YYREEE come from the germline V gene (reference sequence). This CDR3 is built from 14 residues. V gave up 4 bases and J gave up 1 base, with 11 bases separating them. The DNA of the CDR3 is TGTGCCAGCAGCCCTGTTGGTCTCCAAGAGACCCAGTACTTC. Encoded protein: CASSPVGLQETQYF.

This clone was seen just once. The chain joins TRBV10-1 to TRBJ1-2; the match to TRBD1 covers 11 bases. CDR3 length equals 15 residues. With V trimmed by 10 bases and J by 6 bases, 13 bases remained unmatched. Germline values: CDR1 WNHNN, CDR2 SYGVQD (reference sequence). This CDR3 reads CANRRDRGCWNGYTF. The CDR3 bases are TGCGCCAACCGACGGGACAGGGGGTGCTGGAATGGCTACACCTTC.

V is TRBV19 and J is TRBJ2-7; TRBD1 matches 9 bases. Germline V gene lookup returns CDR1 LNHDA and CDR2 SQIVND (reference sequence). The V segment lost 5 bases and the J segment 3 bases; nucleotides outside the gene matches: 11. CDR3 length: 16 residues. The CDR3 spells CASSGDRAADYYEQYF. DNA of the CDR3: TGTGCCAGTAGTGGGGACAGGGCCGCCGACTACTACGAGCAGTACTTC.

CDR3 sequence reads: CASSLGGGQYGNTIYF. Here the CDR3 DNA reads TGTGCCAGCAGCTTAGGTGGGGGACAGTATGGAAACACCATATATTTT. This sequence joins TRBV11-2 and TRBJ1-3; 7 nucleotides align to TRBD1. The CDR3 contains 16 residues. V lost 1 base to trimming and J lost 3 bases; unmatched junction nucleotides: 6. Germline-derived CDR1 and CDR2 are SGHAT and FQNNGV. The full variable domain, in which reference TRBV11-2 and TRBJ1-3 provide the parts outside the CDR3, is EAGVAQSPRYKIIEKRQSVAFWCNPISGHATLYWYQQILGQGPKLLIQFQNNGVVDDSQLPKDRFSAERLKGVDSTLKIQPAKLEDSAVYLCASSLGGGQYGNTIYFGEGSWLTVV.

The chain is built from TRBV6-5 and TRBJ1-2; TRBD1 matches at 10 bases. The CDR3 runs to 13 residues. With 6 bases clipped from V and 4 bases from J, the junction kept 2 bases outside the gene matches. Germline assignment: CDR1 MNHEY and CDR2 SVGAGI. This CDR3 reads CASSRTGGYGYTF. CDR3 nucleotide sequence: TGTGCCAGCAGCCGGACAGGGGGCTATGGCTACACCTTC.

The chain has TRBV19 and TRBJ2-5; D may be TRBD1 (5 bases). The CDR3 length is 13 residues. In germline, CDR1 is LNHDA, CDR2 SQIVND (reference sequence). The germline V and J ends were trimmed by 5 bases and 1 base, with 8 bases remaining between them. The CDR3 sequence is CASSEGAQETQYF. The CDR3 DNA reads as TGTGCCAGTAGTGAAGGGGCCCAAGAGACCCAGTACTTC.

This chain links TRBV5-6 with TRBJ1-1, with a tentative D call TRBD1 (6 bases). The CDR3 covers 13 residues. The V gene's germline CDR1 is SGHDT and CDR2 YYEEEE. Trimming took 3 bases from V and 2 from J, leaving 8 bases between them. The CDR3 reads CASSSGTNTEAFF. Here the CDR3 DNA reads TGTGCCAGCAGCTCCGGGACAAACACTGAAGCTTTCTTT.

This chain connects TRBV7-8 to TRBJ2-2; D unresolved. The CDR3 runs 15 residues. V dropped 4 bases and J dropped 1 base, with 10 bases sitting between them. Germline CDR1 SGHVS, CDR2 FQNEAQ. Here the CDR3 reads CASSSTFLNTGELFF. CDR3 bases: TGTGCCAGCAGCTCTACCTTCTTGAACACCGGGGAGCTGTTTTTT.

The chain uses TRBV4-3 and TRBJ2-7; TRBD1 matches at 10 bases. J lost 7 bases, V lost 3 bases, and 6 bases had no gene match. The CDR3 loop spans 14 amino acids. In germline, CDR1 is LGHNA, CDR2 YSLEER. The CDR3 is CASSQGQGQEEQYF. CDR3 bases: TGCGCCAGCAGCCAGGGACAGGGGCAGGAGGAGCAGTACTTC.

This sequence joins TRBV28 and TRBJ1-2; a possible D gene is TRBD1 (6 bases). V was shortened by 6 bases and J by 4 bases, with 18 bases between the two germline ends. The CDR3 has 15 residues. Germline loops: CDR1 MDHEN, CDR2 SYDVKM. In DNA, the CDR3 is TGTGCCAGCAGACCGGACAGTGGCCGACTCTATGGCTACACCTTC. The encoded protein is CASRPDSGRLYGYTF.

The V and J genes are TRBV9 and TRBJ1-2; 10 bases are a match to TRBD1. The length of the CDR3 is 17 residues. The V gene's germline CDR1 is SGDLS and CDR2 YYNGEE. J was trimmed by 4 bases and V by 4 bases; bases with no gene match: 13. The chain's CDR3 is CASSNAAGTGEGYGYTF. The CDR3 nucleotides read TGTGCCAGCAGCAACGCGGCCGGGACAGGGGAGGGCTATGGCTACACCTTC.

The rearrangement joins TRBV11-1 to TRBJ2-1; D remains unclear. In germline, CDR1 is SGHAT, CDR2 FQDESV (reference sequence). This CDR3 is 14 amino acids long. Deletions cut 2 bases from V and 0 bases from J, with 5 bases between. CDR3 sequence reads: CASSLLRSYNEQFF. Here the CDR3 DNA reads TGTGCCAGCAGCTTACTACGCTCCTACAATGAGCAGTTCTTC.

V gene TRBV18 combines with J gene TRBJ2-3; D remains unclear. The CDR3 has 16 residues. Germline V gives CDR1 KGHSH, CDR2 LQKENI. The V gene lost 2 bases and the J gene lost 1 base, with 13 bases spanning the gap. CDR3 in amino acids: CASSPTLTSGTDTQYF. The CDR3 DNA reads TGTGCCAGCTCACCAACCTTAACCAGCGGCACAGATACGCAGTATTTT. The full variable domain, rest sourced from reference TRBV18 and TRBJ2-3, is NAGVMQNPRHLVRRRGQEARLRCSPMKGHSHVYWYRQLPEEGLKFMVYLQKENIIDESGMPKERFSAEFPKEGPSILRIQQVVRGDSAAYFCASSPTLTSGTDTQYFGPGTRLTVL.

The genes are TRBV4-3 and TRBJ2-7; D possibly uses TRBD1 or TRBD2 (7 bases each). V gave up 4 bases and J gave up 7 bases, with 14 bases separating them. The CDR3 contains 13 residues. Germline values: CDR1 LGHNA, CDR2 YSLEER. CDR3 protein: CASSPGGAGEQYF. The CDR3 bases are TGCGCCAGCAGCCCAGGGGGGGCGGGAGAGCAGTACTTC.

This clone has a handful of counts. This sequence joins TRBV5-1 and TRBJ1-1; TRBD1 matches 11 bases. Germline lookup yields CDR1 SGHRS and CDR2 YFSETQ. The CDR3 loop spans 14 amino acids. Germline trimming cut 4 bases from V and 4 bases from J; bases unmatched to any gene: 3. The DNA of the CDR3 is TGCGCCAGCAGCAGAGGACAGGGGGCCACTGAAGCTTTCTTT. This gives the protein CASSRGQGATEAFF. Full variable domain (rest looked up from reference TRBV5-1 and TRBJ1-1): KAGVTQTPRYLIKTRGQQVTLSCSPISGHRSVSWYQQTPGQGLQFLFEYFSETQRNKGNFPGRFSGRQFSNSRSEMNVSTLELGDSALYLCASSRGQGATEAFFGQGTRLTVV.

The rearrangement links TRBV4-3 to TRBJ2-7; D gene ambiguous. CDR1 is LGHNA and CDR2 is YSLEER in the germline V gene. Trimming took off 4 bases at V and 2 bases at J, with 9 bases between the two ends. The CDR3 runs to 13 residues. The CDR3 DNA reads TGCGCCAGCAGCCCCCGGACCGCCTACGAGCAGTACTTC. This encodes CASSPRTAYEQYF.

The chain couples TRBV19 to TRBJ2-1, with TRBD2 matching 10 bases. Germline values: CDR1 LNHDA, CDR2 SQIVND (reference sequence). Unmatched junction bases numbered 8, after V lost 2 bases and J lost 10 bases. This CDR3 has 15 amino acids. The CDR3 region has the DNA TGTGCCAGTAGTATACAAGCGGGAGGGCAGGGGGAGCAGTTCTTC. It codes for CASSIQAGGQGEQFF.

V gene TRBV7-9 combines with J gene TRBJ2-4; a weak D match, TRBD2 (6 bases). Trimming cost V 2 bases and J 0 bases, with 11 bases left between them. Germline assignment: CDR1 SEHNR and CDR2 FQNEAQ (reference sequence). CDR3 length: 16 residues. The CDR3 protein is CASSLYGGPAKNIQYF. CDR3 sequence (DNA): TGTGCCAGCAGCTTATATGGAGGGCCAGCCAAAAACATTCAGTACTTC.